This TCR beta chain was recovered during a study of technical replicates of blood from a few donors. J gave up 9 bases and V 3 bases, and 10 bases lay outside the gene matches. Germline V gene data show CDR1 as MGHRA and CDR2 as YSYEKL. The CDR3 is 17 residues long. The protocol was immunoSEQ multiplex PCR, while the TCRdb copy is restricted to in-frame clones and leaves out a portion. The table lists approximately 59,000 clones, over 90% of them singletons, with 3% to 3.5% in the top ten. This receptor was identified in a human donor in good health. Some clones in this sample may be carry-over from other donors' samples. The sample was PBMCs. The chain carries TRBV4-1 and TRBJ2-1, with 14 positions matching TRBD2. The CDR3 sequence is CASSHPGTSGSWGEQFF. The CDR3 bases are TGCGCCAGCAGCCACCCTGGGACTAGCGGGAGTTGGGGTGAGCAGTTCTTC.